This TCR beta chain was found in a study of tumor-infiltrating lymphocytes in oesophageal squamous cell carcinoma. The CDR3 has 14 amino acids. CDR1 is SEHNR, CDR2 FQNEAQ, per germline (reference sequence). In TCRdb, the PCR reads were re-called with MiXCR into one record per CDR3 protein. The table has about 12,000 distinct CDR3 sequences, 50% to 60% seen once. What was sequenced was esophageal tumor tissue. The TCR comes from a female donor with esophageal squamous cell carcinoma. The chain is built from TRBV7-9 and TRBJ2-7; 8 nucleotides agree with TRBD1. The end of the DNA aligns better with TRBJ2-1, so the J call may be wrong. The CDR3 loop reads CASSDTDRVNEQFF. In nucleotides, the CDR3 is TGTGCCAGCAGCGATACGGACAGGGTCAATGAGCAGTTCTTC.